This record looks at one T cell receptor (beta chain) sequence and its context. The sample originates from a study of blood T cell repertoires in COVID-19. Produced via immunoSEQ multiplex PCR; TCRdb's table is partial and in-frame only. The data show about 280,000 clones, with about 90% seen just once and roughly 2.1% held by the top ten. With 6 bases removed from V and 5 bases from J, the gap between germline ends came to 10 bases. Germline CDR1 SNHLY, CDR2 FYNNEI. This CDR3 has 12 amino acids. The sequence derives from a woman in her twenties or thirties who had recovered from COVID-19. This rearrangement joins TRBV2 to TRBJ2-5; possibly TRBD2 for D (6 bases). What was sequenced was peripheral blood. CDR3 DNA: TGTGCCAGCAGCGGCGGGGTTGAGACCCAGTACTTC. As protein: CASSGGVETQYF. Looking up the rest from reference TRBV2 and TRBJ2-5 gives the full variable domain: EPEVTQTPSHQVTQMGQEVILRCVPISNHLYFYWYRQILGQKVEFLVSFYNNEISEKSEIFDDQFSVERPDGSNFTLKIRSTKLEDSAMYFCASSGGVETQYFGPGTRLLVL.